This TCR beta chain was sequenced for a study of early T cells in non-severe SARS-CoV-2 infection. Study as a whole: Bulk RNA isolated from unsorted whole blood underwent sequencing; chains were not paired.

Many counts were recorded for this clonotype. Molecules of cDNA were individually given unique molecular identifiers that were attached to them. From the 5' RACE reads, TCRdb called clonotypes with MiXCR, one entry per CDR3 protein. Of 30,000 to 45,000 distinct CDR3 sequences in the sample, 4% to 5% are singletons; the top ten hold approximately 6.3%. The V gene lost 6 bases and the J gene lost 1 base, with 13 bases spanning the gap. CDR3 length: 15 amino acids. From germline, CDR1 is SGHAT and CDR2 FQNNGV. The origin of this receptor is an adult who was a healthcare worker with PCR-confirmed SARS-CoV-2 infection or an uninfected control (not recorded which). V gene TRBV11-2 combines with J gene TRBJ2-4; tentative D call: TRBD2 (6 bases). The material sequenced was whole blood. CDR3: CASRPLGRAKNIQYF. The CDR3 nucleotides are TGTGCCAGCAGGCCACTAGGGAGGGCCAAAAACATTCAGTACTTC.